This TCR beta chain emerged from a study of preoperative IRX-2 immunotherapy in early breast cancer. The treatment denotes: preoperative locoregional IRX-2 cytokine immunotherapy. Patients received preoperative, locoregional IRX-2 cytokine immunotherapy in a phase Ib study. Assay: immunoSEQ multiplex PCR; the TCRdb copy retains only in-frame clones and omits some. The sample has almost 35,000 clones, nearly 95% seen once. Germline CDR1 and CDR2: LNHDA and SQIVND (reference sequence). This CDR3 is built from 13 residues. V was cut by 3 bases and J by 1 base, with 6 bases left in between. This sequence originates from a human donor with breast cancer. This chain connects TRBV19 to TRBJ1-1; D unclear. The sample was collected from a patient treated with IRX-2 immunotherapy. CDR3: CASSIGRNTEAFF. In nucleotides, the CDR3 is TGTGCCAGTAGTATCGGCAGGAACACTGAAGCTTTCTTT. Combining the CDR3 with reference TRBV19 and TRBJ1-1 gives the whole variable domain DGGITQSPKYLFRKEGQNVTLSCEQNLNHDAMYWYRQDPGQGLRLIYYSQIVNDFQKGDIAEGYSVSREKKESFPLTVTSAQKNPTAFYLCASSIGRNTEAFFGQGTRLTVV.